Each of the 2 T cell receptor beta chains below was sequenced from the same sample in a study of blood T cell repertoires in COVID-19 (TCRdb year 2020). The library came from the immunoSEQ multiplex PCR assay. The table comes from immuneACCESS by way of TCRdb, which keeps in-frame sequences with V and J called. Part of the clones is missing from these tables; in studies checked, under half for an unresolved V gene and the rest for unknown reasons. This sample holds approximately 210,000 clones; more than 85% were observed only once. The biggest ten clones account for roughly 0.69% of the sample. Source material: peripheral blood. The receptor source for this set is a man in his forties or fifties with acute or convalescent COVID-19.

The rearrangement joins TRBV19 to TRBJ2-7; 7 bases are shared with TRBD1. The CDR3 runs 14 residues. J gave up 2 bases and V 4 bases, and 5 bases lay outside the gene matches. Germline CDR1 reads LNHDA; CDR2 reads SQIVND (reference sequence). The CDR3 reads CASSTDRVPYEQYF. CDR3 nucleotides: TGTGCCAGTAGTACAGACAGGGTACCCTACGAGCAGTACTTC.

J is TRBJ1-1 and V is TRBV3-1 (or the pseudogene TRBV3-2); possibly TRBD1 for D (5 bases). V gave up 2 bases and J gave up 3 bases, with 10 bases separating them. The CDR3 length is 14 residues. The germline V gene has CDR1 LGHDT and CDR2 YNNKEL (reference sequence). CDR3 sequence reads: CASSQQGLDTEAFF. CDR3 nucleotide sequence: TGTGCCAGCAGCCAACAGGGTCTCGACACTGAAGCTTTCTTT.